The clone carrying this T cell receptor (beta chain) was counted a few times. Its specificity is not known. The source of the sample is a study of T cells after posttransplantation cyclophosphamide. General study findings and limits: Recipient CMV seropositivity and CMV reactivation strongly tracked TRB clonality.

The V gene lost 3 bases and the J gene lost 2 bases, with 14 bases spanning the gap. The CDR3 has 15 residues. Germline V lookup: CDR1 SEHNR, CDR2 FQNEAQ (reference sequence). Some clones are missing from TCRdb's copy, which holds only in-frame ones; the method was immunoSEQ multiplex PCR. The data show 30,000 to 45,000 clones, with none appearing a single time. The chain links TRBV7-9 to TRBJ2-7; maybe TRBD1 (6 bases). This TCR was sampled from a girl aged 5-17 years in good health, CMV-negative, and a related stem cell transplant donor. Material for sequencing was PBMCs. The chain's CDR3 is CASSFARQVAYEQYF. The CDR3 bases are TGTGCCAGCAGCTTCGCTCGACAGGTAGCCTACGAGCAGTACTTC.